A single sample is the source of the 14 T cell receptor beta chains below, sequenced in a study of OX40 agonist ivuxolimab in advanced cancers. TCRdb's copy holds only in-frame clones and misses some; the assay was immunoSEQ multiplex PCR. The sample shows around 65,000 clones, approximately 89% of them seen only once. Source: CD4+ or CD8+ T cells sorted from blood, taken in a trial of the OX40 agonist ivuxolimab. Every receptor here comes from an adult with an advanced solid tumor such as melanoma, head and neck, liver or kidney cancer.

This clone appeared a single time. The chain is built from TRBV27 and TRBJ2-6; the D gene is possibly TRBD1 (6 bases). Between the trimmed V and J ends, which lost 6 bases and 0 bases, there was a span of 6 bases. The germline gives CDR1 MNHEY, CDR2 SMNVEV (reference sequence). This CDR3 has 14 residues. The CDR3 DNA sequence: TGTGCCAGCAGGGGACACTCTGGGGCCAACGTCCTGACTTTC. It is translated as CASRGHSGANVLTF.

The sample holds one count of this clone. The chain carries TRBV19 and TRBJ1-6; the D gene is possibly TRBD1 (6 bases). Germline V CDR1 and CDR2: LNHDA, SQIVND (reference sequence). The CDR3 has 15 residues. The ends were cut back, 7 bases at V and 5 bases at J, with 15 bases in the middle. The CDR3 DNA sequence: TGTGCCAGTACCGGACAGTTCACCAATAATTCACCCCTCCACTTT. It yields the protein CASTGQFTNNSPLHF. Using reference TRBV19 and TRBJ1-6 for the parts outside the CDR3, the full variable domain is DGGITQSPKYLFRKEGQNVTLSCEQNLNHDAMYWYRQDPGQGLRLIYYSQIVNDFQKGDIAEGYSVSREKKESFPLTVTSAQKNPTAFYLCASTGQFTNNSPLHFGNGTRLTVT.

CDR3 bases: TGTGCCAGCAGTTCGCTGGGTCCGGGTGAGCAGTACTTC. It codes for CASSSLGPGEQYF. The rearrangement joins TRBV28 to TRBJ2-7; no firm D call. This CDR3 is 13 amino acids long. The germline V gene has CDR1 MDHEN and CDR2 SYDVKM. V lost 4 bases, J lost 7 bases, and 14 bases lay in between.

This clone was recorded once. The CDR3 spells CASSIATASSYEQYF. The CDR3 coding sequence is TGTGCCAGTAGTATAGCTACAGCTTCATCCTACGAGCAGTACTTC. V gene TRBV19 combines with J gene TRBJ2-7; D is undetermined. Germline loops: CDR1 LNHDA, CDR2 SQIVND (reference sequence). The CDR3 consists of 15 residues. V was cut by 1 base and J by 1 base, with 11 bases left in between.

This sequence joins TRBV5-3 and TRBJ1-1; unclear D gene. TRBV5-3 falls under the ORF class, with uncertain function. The CDR3 length is 14 residues. The V end was cut by 7 bases, the J end by 3 bases, with 16 bases between. The CDR3 DNA reads as TGTGCCAGAGGACCCGGAAAGACGGACACTGAAGCTTTCTTT. It specifies CARGPGKTDTEAFF.

V usage is TRBV5-1 and J usage is TRBJ2-7; TRBD2 matches at 7 bases. This CDR3 region has 17 residues. Per the germline V gene, CDR1 is SGHRS and CDR2 is YFSETQ. The V segment lost 0 bases and the J segment 3 bases; nucleotides outside the gene matches: 12. CDR3 region: CASSLVPTSPQGYEQYF. The CDR3 DNA sequence: TGCGCCAGCAGCTTGGTTCCGACTAGCCCTCAGGGCTACGAGCAGTACTTC.

The chain joins TRBV5-4 to TRBJ1-1, with D possibly TRBD1 on 5 matching bases. Germline values: CDR1 SGHNT, CDR2 YYREEE (reference sequence). Trimming stripped 2 bases from V and 0 bases from J, with 5 bases between. This CDR3 spans 13 amino acids. CDR3 region: CASSLGVNTEAFF. CDR3 in DNA: TGTGCCAGCAGCTTAGGGGTGAACACTGAAGCTTTCTTT.

The chain uses TRBV5-1 and TRBJ2-3, with D possibly being TRBD1 (5 bases). Germline V gives CDR1 SGHRS, CDR2 YFSETQ. This CDR3 spans 16 amino acids. V was pared by 1 base and J by 3 bases, with 15 bases between. The CDR3 here is CASSLSTQASTDTQYF. The CDR3 bases are TGCGCCAGCAGCTTGTCGACACAGGCCTCGACAGATACGCAGTATTTT.

This clone was observed a single time. The gene calls are TRBV7-3 and TRBJ2-1, with no clear D. The V end lost 4 bases, the J end lost 4 bases, and 8 bases lay between the germline ends. Germline V CDR1 and CDR2: SGHTA, FQGTGA. The CDR3 consists of 13 residues. The CDR3 DNA reads TGTGCCAGCAGCTCTGTCAGGTACAATGAGCAGTTCTTC. This translates into CASSSVRYNEQFF.

This clone was recorded only once. The chain uses TRBV5-4 and TRBJ1-5; D uncertain. V was pared by 0 bases and J by 6 bases, with 7 bases between. CDR1 is SGHNT and CDR2 is YYREEE in the germline V gene (reference sequence). The CDR3 sequence is 13 residues long. CDR3 DNA sequence: TGTGCCAGCAGCTTGGTTCCCGGTCAGCCCCAGCATTTT. Translated, it gives CASSLVPGQPQHF. Together with reference TRBV5-4 and TRBJ1-5, the CDR3 gives the full variable domain: ETGVTQSPTHLIKTRGQQVTLRCSSQSGHNTVSWYQQALGQGPQFIFQYYREEENGRGNFPPRFSGLQFPNYSSELNVNALELDDSALYLCASSLVPGQPQHFGDGTRLSIL.

This chain uses TRBV4-2 with TRBJ2-1, with TRBD2 identical over 10 bases. CDR1 and CDR2 from the germline V gene are LGHNA and YNFKEQ. V gave up 2 bases and J gave up 9 bases; unmatched junction bases: 13. This CDR3 has 17 amino acids. The DNA of the CDR3 is TGTGCCAGCAGCCAACCATTCACTACTAGCGGGATCACTGAGCAGTTCTTC. This translates into CASSQPFTTSGITEQFF.

CDR3 sequence reads: CASGLGAGSGNTIYF. CDR3 nucleotides: TGTGCTAGTGGTTTGGGGGCAGGCTCTGGAAACACCATATATTTT. The chain is built from TRBV12-5 and TRBJ1-3; no firm D call. The CDR3 consists of 15 residues. V was trimmed by 1 base and J by 0 bases, leaving 7 bases between them. The V gene's germline CDR1 is LGHNT and CDR2 FRNRAP. Full variable domain (remainder filled in from reference TRBV12-5 and TRBJ1-3): DARVTQTPRHKVTEMGQEVTMRCQPILGHNTVFWYRQTMMQGLELLAYFRNRAPLDDSGMPKDRFSAEMPDATLATLKIQPSEPRDSAVYFCASGLGAGSGNTIYFGEGSWLTVV.

CDR3 DNA: TGTGCCAGCAGCCTATGGGACAGCAACTATGGCTACACCTTC. Protein product: CASSLWDSNYGYTF. The chain combines TRBV14 with TRBJ1-2, with TRBD1 matching over 7 bases. The CDR3 is made up of 14 amino acids. Germline CDR1 SGHDN, CDR2 FVKESK. J lost 2 bases, V lost 4 bases, and 4 bases had no gene match.

This chain links TRBV9 with TRBJ1-2; D unclear. V shed 0 bases and J shed 5 bases, with 5 bases lying between them. Germline assignment: CDR1 SGDLS and CDR2 YYNGEE. The CDR3 extends over 12 amino acids. CDR3 nucleotide sequence: TGTGCCAGCAGCGTAGGAGGGTATGGCTACACCTTC. This translates into CASSVGGYGYTF.